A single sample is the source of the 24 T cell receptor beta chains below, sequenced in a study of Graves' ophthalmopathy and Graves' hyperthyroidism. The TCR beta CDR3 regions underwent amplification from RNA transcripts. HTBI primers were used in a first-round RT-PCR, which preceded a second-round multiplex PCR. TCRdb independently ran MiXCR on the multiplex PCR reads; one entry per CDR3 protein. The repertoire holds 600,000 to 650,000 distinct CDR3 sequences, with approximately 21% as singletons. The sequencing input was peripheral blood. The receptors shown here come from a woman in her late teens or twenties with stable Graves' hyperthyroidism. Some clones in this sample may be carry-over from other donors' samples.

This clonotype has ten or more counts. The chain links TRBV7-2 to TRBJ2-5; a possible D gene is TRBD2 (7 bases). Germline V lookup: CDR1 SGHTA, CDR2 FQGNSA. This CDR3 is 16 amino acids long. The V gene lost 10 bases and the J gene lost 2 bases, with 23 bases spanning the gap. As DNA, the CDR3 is TGTGCCACCGCCTGGGGGGGCGCGGGGATTCAAGAGACCCAGTACTTC. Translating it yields CATAWGGAGIQETQYF.

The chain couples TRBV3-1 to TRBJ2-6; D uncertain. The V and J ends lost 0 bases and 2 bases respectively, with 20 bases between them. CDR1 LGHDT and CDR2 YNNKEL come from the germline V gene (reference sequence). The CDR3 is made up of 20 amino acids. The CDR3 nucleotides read TGTGCCAGCAGCCAAGACTCCCTGAGAGGTGCCTTCGCTGGGGCCAACGTCCTGACTTTC. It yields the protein CASSQDSLRGAFAGANVLTF.

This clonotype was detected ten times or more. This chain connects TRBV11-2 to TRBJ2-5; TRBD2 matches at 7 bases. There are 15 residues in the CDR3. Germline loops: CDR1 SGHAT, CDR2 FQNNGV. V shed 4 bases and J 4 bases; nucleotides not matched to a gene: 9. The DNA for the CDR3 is TGTGCCAGCAGCTCCGAACCGGGGAGGGGAGAGACCCAGTACTTC. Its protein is CASSSEPGRGETQYF. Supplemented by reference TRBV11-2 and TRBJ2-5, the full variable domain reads EAGVAQSPRYKIIEKRQSVAFWCNPISGHATLYWYQQILGQGPKLLIQFQNNGVVDDSQLPKDRFSAERLKGVDSTLKIQPAKLEDSAVYLCASSSEPGRGETQYFGPGTRLLVL.

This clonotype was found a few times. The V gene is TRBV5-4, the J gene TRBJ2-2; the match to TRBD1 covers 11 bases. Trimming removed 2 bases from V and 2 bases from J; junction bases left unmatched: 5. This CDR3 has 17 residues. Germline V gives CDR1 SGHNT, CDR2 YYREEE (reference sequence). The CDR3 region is CASSFGDRGKNTGELFF. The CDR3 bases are TGTGCCAGCAGCTTTGGGGACAGGGGGAAAAACACCGGGGAGCTGTTTTTT.

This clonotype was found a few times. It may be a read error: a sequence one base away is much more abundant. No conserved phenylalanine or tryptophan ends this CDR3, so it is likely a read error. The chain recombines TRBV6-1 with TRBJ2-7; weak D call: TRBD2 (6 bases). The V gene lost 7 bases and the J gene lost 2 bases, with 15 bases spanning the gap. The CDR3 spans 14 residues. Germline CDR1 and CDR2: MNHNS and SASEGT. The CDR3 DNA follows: TGTGCCAGCACCCAGGAGGGGTTTGCCTACGAGCAGTACCTC. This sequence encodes CASTQEGFAYEQYL.

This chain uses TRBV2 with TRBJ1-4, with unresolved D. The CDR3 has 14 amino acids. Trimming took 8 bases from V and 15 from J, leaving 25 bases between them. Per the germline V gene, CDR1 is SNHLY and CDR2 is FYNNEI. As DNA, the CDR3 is TGTGCCAGCCACCCGAGGGAGACTAAAAAAACAGTGTTTTTT. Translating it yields CASHPRETKKTVFF.

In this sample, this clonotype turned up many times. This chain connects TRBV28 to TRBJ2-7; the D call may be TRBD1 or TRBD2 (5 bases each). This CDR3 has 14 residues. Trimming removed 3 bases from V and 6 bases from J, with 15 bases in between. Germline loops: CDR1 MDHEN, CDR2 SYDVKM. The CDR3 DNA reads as TGTGCCAGCAGTTTTCCGGGGCTAAGTGTCGAGCAGTACTTC. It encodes CASSFPGLSVEQYF.

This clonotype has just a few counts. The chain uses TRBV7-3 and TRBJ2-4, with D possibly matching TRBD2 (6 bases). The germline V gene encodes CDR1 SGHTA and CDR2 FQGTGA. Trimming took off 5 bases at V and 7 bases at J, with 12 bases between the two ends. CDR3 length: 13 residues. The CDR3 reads CASSDRGGNIQYF. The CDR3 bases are TGTGCCAGCAGCGATAGAGGAGGGAACATTCAGTACTTC.

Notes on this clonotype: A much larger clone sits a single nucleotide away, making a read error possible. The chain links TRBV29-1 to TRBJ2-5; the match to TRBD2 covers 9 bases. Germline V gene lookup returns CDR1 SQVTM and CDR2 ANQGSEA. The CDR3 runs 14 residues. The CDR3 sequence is CSVEILAGPYEQDF. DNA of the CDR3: TGCAGCGTTGAAATCCTAGCGGGGCCCTACGAGCAGGACTTC.

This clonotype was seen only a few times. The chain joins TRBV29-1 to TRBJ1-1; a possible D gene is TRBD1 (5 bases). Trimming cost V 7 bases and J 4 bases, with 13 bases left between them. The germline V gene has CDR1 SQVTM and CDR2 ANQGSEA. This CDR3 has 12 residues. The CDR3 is CSGGTAGTEAFF. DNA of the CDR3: TGCAGCGGCGGGACGGCTGGCACTGAAGCTTTCTTT. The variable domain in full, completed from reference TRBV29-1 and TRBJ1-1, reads SAVISQKPSRDICQRGTSLTIQCQVDSQVTMMFWYRQQPGQSLTLIATANQGSEATYESGFVIDKFPISRPNLTFSTLTVSNMSPEDSSIYLCSGGTAGTEAFFGQGTRLTVV.

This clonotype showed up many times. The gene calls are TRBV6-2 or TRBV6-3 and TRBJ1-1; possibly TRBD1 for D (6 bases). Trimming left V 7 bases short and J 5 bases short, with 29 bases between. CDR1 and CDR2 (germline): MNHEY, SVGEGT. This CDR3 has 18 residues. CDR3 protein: CASMPPPQNGGRNTEAFF. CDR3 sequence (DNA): TGTGCCAGCATGCCACCCCCTCAAAACGGGGGGCGGAATACTGAAGCTTTCTTT.

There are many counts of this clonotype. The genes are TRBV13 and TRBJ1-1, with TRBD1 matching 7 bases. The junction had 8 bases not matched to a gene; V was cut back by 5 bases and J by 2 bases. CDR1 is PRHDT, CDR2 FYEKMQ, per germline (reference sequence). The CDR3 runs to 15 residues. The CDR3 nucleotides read TGTGCCAGCAGCCGAGACAGGGACCCCAACACTGAAGCTTTCTTT. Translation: CASSRDRDPNTEAFF.

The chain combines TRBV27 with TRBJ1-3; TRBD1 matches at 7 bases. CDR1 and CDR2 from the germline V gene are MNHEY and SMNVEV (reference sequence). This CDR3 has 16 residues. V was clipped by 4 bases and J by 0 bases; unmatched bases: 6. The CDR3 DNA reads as TGTGCCAGCAGTTCGGGGACAGTCGACTCTGGAAACACCATATATTTT. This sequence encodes CASSSGTVDSGNTIYF.

As DNA, the CDR3 is TGTGCCAGCAGTGACCAAGACAGGGGTGACGGAGAGCAGTACTTC. Residues: CASSDQDRGDGEQYF. This chain connects TRBV25-1 to TRBJ2-7; 8 bases fit TRBD1. CDR1 MGHDK and CDR2 SYGVNS come from the germline V gene. The trim removed 3 bases at V and 7 bases at J, leaving 11 bases unmatched. This CDR3 region has 15 residues.

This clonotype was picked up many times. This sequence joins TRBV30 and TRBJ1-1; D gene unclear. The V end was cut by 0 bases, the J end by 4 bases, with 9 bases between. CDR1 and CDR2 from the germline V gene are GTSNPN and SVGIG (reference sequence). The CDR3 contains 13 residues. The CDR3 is CAWSVRSFTEAFF. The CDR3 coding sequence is TGTGCCTGGAGTGTACGCAGTTTCACTGAAGCTTTCTTT.

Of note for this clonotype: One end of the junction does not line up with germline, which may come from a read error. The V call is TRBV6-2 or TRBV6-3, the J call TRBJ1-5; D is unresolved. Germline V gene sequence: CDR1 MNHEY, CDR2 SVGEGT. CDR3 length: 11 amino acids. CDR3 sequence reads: CASSWNQPQHF. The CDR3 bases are TGTGCAAGCAGTTGGAATCAGCCCCAGCATTTT.

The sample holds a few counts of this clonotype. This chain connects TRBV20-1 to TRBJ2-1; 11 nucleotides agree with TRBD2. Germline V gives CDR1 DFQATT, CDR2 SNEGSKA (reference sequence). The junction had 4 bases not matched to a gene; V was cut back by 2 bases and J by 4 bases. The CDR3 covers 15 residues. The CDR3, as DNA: TGCAGTGCTAGACAGACTAGCGGGGTTTACAATGAGCAGTTCTTC. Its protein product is CSARQTSGVYNEQFF.

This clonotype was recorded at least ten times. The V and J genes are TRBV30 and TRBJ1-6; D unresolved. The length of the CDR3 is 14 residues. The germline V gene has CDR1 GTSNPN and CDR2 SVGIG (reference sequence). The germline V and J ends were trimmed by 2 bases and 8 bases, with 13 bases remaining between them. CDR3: CAWSIVVTDSPLHF. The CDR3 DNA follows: TGTGCCTGGAGTATAGTGGTGACTGATTCACCCCTCCACTTT.

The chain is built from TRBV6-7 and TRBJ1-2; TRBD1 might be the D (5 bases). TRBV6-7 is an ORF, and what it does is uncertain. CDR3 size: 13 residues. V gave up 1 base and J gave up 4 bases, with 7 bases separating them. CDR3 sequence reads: CASSYCRVYGYTF. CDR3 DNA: TGTGCCAGCAGTTACTGCAGGGTCTATGGCTACACCTTC.

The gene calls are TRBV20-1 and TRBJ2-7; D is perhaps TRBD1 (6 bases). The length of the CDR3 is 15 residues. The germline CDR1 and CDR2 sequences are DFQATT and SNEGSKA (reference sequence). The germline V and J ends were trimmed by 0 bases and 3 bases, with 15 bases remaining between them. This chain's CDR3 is CSARDLQGPNYEQYF. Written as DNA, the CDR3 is TGCAGTGCTAGAGATCTACAGGGACCAAACTACGAGCAGTACTTC.

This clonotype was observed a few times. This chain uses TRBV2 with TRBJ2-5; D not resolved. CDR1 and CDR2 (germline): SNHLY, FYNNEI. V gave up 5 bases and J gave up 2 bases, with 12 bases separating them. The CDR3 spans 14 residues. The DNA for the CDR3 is TGTGCCAGCAGTAGTGGCAGCCCTCAAGAGACCCAGTACTTC. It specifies CASSSGSPQETQYF.

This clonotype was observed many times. The CDR3 reads CASSWGSGQVPTETQYF. As DNA, the CDR3 is TGTGCCAGCAGTTGGGGCTCGGGACAGGTGCCGACGGAGACCCAGTACTTC. The chain has TRBV6-5 and TRBJ2-5; 8 bases align to TRBD1. The CDR3 contains 17 residues. CDR1 and CDR2 (germline): MNHEY, SVGAGI. J gave up 5 bases and V 4 bases, and 15 bases lay outside the gene matches.

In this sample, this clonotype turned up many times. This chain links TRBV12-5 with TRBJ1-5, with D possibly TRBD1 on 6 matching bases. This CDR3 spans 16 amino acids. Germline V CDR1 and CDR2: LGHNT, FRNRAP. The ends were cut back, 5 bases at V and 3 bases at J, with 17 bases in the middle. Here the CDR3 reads CASGTTLGTTNQPQHF. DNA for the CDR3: TGTGCTAGTGGTACCACCCTCGGGACAACCAATCAGCCCCAGCATTTT.

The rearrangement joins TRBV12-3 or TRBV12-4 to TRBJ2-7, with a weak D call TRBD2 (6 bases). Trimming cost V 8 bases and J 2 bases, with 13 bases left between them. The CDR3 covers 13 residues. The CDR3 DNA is TGTGCCAGCGCCGGGGGAGGAGCCTACGAGCAGTACTTC. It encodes CASAGGGAYEQYF.